Shown below are 24 T cell receptor beta chains from a single sample sequenced in a study of post-analysis software for immune sequencing data. Study conclusions and caveats: TRBV5-6, TRBV5-1 and TRBV20-1 were among several TRBV segments more frequent in patients than controls.

These receptors lack a known antigen. Unique molecular identifiers had been added to the TCR beta cDNA libraries. One entry per CDR3 protein, called by TCRdb with MiXCR from the PCR reads. Of 350,000 to 450,000 distinct CDR3 sequences detected, approximately 42% appear once; the ten largest clones hold roughly 8.2%. What was sequenced was blood. These receptors were obtained from a girl between 2 and 10 years old with multiple sclerosis.

Concerning this clonotype itself: The junction departs from the called germline gene at one end, perhaps through a read error. J is TRBJ2-3 and V is TRBV6-5; 12 bases line up with TRBD2. Germline CDR1 reads MNHEY; CDR2 reads SVGAGI. The CDR3 covers 16 residues. The CDR3 DNA reads TGTGCCAGCAGTCACTCAGGACTAGCGGGGCAAGATACGCAGTATTTT. Amino acids: CASSHSGLAGQDTQYF.

Turning to this clonotype: One end of the junction does not line up with germline, which may come from a read error. For the CDR3, the DNA is TGTGCTAGCAGTTTTAACGGACAGGTGACTGAGCAGTTCTTC. Translated: CASSFNGQVTEQFF. J is TRBJ2-1 and V is TRBV6-5; 7 positions agree with TRBD1. The CDR3 is made up of 14 amino acids. The germline CDR1 and CDR2 sequences are MNHEY and SVGAGI.

As for this clonotype: Relative to the germline gene, one junction end is altered; a read error may explain this. The V and J genes are TRBV7-7 and TRBJ2-3; 13 nucleotides line up with TRBD2. The CDR3 extends over 18 amino acids. The germline V gene has CDR1 SSHAT and CDR2 FNYEAQ (reference sequence). CDR3 coding DNA: TGTGCTAGCAGCCCCCGGACTAGCGGGAGAAGGGGCACAGATACGCAGTATTTT. Translated: CASSPRTSGRRGTDTQYF.

The chain has TRBV20-1 and TRBJ2-5, with 12 bases matching TRBD2. There are 15 residues in the CDR3. Unmatched junction bases numbered 6, after V lost 6 bases and J lost 1 base. Germline V lookup: CDR1 DFQATT, CDR2 SNEGSKA (reference sequence). The CDR3 DNA follows: TGCAGTGCCCGTACTAGCGGGGGGCGCCAAGAGACCCAGTACTTC. Its translation: CSARTSGGRQETQYF.

This clonotype was counted only a few times. This chain connects TRBV12-3 or TRBV12-4 to TRBJ2-7; perhaps TRBD2 as D (5 bases). V dropped 6 bases and J dropped 3 bases, with 15 bases sitting between them. The CDR3 covers 14 residues. The DNA for the CDR3 is TGTGCCAGCAGCCCCACCGGGATTCACTACGAGCAGTACTTC. Its translation: CASSPTGIHYEQYF.

In this sample, this clonotype turned up a few times. CDR3: CSARPTQRDISYEQYF. The CDR3, as DNA: TGCAGTGCCCGTCCCACCCAGCGGGATATCTCCTACGAGCAGTACTTC. The rearrangement uses TRBV20-1 and TRBJ2-7; 7 bases align to TRBD2. V was clipped by 6 bases and J by 0 bases; unmatched bases: 14. This CDR3 spans 16 amino acids. Germline V lookup: CDR1 DFQATT, CDR2 SNEGSKA (reference sequence).

This chain links TRBV5-1 with TRBJ2-1, with 9 bases aligning to TRBD1. CDR1 is SGHRS, CDR2 YFSETQ, per germline. V shed 4 bases and J 9 bases; nucleotides not matched to a gene: 23. The CDR3 loop spans 19 amino acids. CDR3 coding DNA: TGCGCCAGCAGCCCTCCAAGGGGACCCGGGGACAGGGCTATTCGTGAGCAGTTCTTC. Translating it yields CASSPPRGPGDRAIREQFF.

The genes are TRBV5-1 and TRBJ2-7, with D maybe TRBD1 (6 bases). V was pared by 3 bases and J by 7 bases, with 23 bases between. The CDR3 sequence is 16 residues long. Germline CDR1 is SGHRS and CDR2 is YFSETQ. The CDR3 loop is CASSSRIGGSQGEQYF. The CDR3 bases are TGCGCCAGCAGCTCCCGGATTGGCGGCTCCCAGGGGGAGCAGTACTTC.

The gene calls are TRBV4-1 and TRBJ1-5; possible D gene TRBD1, 5 bases. This CDR3 comprises 14 residues. The V gene lost 3 bases and the J gene lost 1 base, with 7 bases spanning the gap. The germline gives CDR1 MGHRA, CDR2 YSYEKL. The CDR3 is CASSQGDSNQPQHF. In DNA form, the CDR3 reads TGCGCCAGCAGCCAGGGGGACAGCAATCAGCCCCAGCATTTT.

This clonotype was counted between two and nine times. The CDR3 loop reads CASSPLAGAKETQYF. Written as DNA, the CDR3 is TGTGCCAGCAGTCCACTTGCCGGGGCTAAAGAGACCCAGTACTTC. This chain uses TRBV13 with TRBJ2-5, with D perhaps being TRBD1 or TRBD2 (5 bases each). Trimming removed 6 bases from V and 3 bases from J, with 17 bases in between. Germline assignment: CDR1 PRHDT and CDR2 FYEKMQ (reference sequence). CDR3 length: 15 amino acids.

V and J are TRBV5-1 and TRBJ1-6, with TRBD1 matching 10 bases. The germline V gene has CDR1 SGHRS and CDR2 YFSETQ. V trimming: 2 bases; J trimming: 10 bases; junction bases outside the gene matches: 6. CDR3 length: 15 amino acids. In DNA, the CDR3 is TGCGCCAGCAGCTTCCGGGACAGGGGAAACTCACCCCTCCACTTT. It codes for CASSFRDRGNSPLHF.

There are a few counts of this clonotype. The V call is TRBV12-3 or TRBV12-4, the J call TRBJ2-7, with TRBD2 as a possible D gene (6 bases). Trimming stripped 4 bases from V and 3 bases from J, with 10 bases between. CDR3 length equals 13 residues. The CDR3 bases are TGTGCCAGCAGTTCCCGGGACTTCTACGAGCAGTACTTC. It translates to CASSSRDFYEQYF.

Note on this clonotype: This sequence may be a read error, since a much larger clone differs from it by one base. The rearrangement uses TRBV27 and TRBJ2-7, with D tentatively TRBD1 (6 bases). Looked up from germline, CDR1 is MNHEY and CDR2 is SMNVEV (reference sequence). There are 17 residues in the CDR3. Trimming stripped 4 bases from V and 2 bases from J, with 21 bases between. CDR3 nucleotide sequence: TGTGCCAGCAGTTCTATCCTGAAGGCAGGGGTCCCCTACGAGCAGTACTTC. Its protein product is CASSSILKAGVPYEQYF.

This clonotype turned up a few times. This chain links TRBV29-1 with TRBJ2-7; TRBD2 might be the D (6 bases). This CDR3 is built from 13 residues. CDR1 is SQVTM, CDR2 ANQGSEA, per germline. Trimming removed 5 bases at V and 1 base at J, with 12 bases between. The CDR3 DNA reads TGCAGCGTTCTGGCGGGGAAGTCCTACGAGCAGTACTTC. Its translation: CSVLAGKSYEQYF.

V and J are TRBV6-5 and TRBJ2-5; TRBD2 is a possible D gene (5 bases). The CDR3 has 16 amino acids. Trimming took 2 bases from V and 2 from J, leaving 15 bases between them. The germline V gene has CDR1 MNHEY and CDR2 SVGAGI. The CDR3 sequence is CASSYPSSLGQETQYF. The CDR3 region has the DNA TGTGCCAGCAGTTACCCGTCTAGCCTCGGTCAAGAGACCCAGTACTTC.

This clonotype was counted between two and nine times. The gene calls are TRBV5-1 and TRBJ2-1; D remains unclear. Germline V lookup: CDR1 SGHRS, CDR2 YFSETQ. This CDR3 region has 13 residues. Trimming removed 0 bases from V and 3 bases from J, with 4 bases in between. The CDR3 DNA reads as TGCGCCAGCAGCTTGGAGGACTACAATGAGCAGTTCTTC. It yields the protein CASSLEDYNEQFF.

This clonotype was observed a few times. The genes are TRBV29-1 and TRBJ1-2; 7 bases are shared with TRBD1. The CDR3 sequence is 12 residues long. V was clipped by 6 bases and J by 4 bases; unmatched bases: 5. From germline, CDR1 is SQVTM and CDR2 ANQGSEA. For the CDR3, the DNA is TGCAGCGTGGAGACAGGGAGCTATGGCTACACCTTC. Translating gives CSVETGSYGYTF. The full variable domain, its missing parts supplied by reference TRBV29-1 and TRBJ1-2, is SAVISQKPSRDICQRGTSLTIQCQVDSQVTMMFWYRQQPGQSLTLIATANQGSEATYESGFVIDKFPISRPNLTFSTLTVSNMSPEDSSIYLCSVETGSYGYTFGSGTRLTVV.

Comment on this clonotype: The junction and the germline gene differ at one end; a read error may be behind it. This chain links TRBV9 with TRBJ2-1, with a tentative D call TRBD1 (5 bases). CDR3 length: 14 amino acids. Germline CDR1 is SGDLS and CDR2 is YYNGEE. CDR3 in amino acids: CASSAKVQDETQFF. In nucleotides, the CDR3 is TGTGCTAGCAGCGCCAAGGTACAGGACGAGACCCAGTTCTTC.

The rearrangement uses TRBV28 and TRBJ2-5, with D hard to call. With 4 bases removed from V and 2 bases from J, the gap between germline ends came to 11 bases. The CDR3 loop spans 14 amino acids. CDR1 is MDHEN and CDR2 is SYDVKM in the germline V gene. CDR3: CASSWATIQETQYF. Written as DNA, the CDR3 is TGTGCCAGCAGTTGGGCGACCATTCAAGAGACCCAGTACTTC.

V usage is TRBV12-3 or TRBV12-4 and J usage is TRBJ1-1, with no clear D. Trimming stripped 11 bases from V and 4 bases from J, with 14 bases between. The CDR3 is 12 amino acids. The CDR3 loop reads CASRQRGTEAFF. CDR3 DNA: TGTGCCTCTCGCCAGCGAGGCACTGAAGCTTTCTTT.

As for this clonotype: The junction departs from germline at one end; a sequencing error may be responsible. The chain has TRBV12-3 or TRBV12-4 and TRBJ2-1; D unclear. The CDR3 length is 15 residues. The CDR3 region is CVSSYGPVSGNEQFF. CDR3 sequence (DNA): TGTGTCAGCAGTTACGGACCAGTAAGTGGGAATGAGCAGTTCTTC.

In this sample, this clonotype turned up a few times. The chain joins TRBV7-2 to TRBJ1-2, with D unclear. V was trimmed by 2 bases and J by 3 bases, leaving 16 bases between them. Germline V lookup: CDR1 SGHTA, CDR2 FQGNSA. The CDR3 extends over 16 amino acids. Here the CDR3 reads CASSLLFRSVHYGYTF. CDR3 nucleotide sequence: TGTGCCAGCAGCTTACTTTTCAGGAGCGTTCACTATGGCTACACCTTC.

As concerns this clonotype: This CDR3 is missing its conserved last phenylalanine or tryptophan, likely due to a read error. Because the CDR3's place on the DNA is in doubt, the DNA is left out and the CDR3 is given as listed by TCRdb. The gene calls are TRBV12-3 or TRBV12-4 and TRBJ2-3; the D call in the table, TRBD2, was not verified against the DNA. The CDR3 length equals 13 residues, ends included. The CDR3 protein is CASRLVETSGRYL.

This clonotype was observed a handful of times. The CDR3 coding sequence is TGTGCCACCAGCAGAGATGAACGGGCCTACGAGCAGTACTTC. Protein: CATSRDERAYEQYF. The chain employs TRBV15 and TRBJ2-7, with no clear D. The V gene lost 0 bases and the J gene lost 2 bases, with 8 bases spanning the gap. Germline-derived CDR1 and CDR2 are LNHNV and YYDKDF (reference sequence). The CDR3 contains 14 residues.